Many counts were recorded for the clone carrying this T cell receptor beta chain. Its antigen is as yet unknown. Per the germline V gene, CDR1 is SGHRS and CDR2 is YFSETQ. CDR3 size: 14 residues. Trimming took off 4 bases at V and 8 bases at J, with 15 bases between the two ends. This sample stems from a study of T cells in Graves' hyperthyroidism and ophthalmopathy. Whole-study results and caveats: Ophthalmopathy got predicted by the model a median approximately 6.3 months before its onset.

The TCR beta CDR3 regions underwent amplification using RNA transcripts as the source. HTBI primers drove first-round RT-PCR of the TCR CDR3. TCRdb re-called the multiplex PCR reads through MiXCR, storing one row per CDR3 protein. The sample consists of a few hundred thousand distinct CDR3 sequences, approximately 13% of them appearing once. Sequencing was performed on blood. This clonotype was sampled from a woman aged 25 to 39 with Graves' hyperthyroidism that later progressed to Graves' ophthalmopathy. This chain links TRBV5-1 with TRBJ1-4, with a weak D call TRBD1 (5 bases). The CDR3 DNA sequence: TGCGCCAGCAGCCGGGACTCCACCGACGAAAAACTGTTTTTT. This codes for CASSRDSTDEKLFF.